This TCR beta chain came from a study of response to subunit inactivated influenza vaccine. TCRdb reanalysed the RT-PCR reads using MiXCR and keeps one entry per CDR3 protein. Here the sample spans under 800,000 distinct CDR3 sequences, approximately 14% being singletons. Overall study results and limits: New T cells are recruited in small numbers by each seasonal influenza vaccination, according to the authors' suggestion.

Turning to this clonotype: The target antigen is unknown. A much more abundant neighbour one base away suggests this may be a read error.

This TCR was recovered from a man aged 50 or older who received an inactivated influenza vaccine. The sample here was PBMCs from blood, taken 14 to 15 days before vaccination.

The CDR3 coding sequence is TGTGCCAGCAGACGGAGTTTTATCTGGATAACTTACGAGCAGTACTTC. Its protein product is CASRRSFIWITYEQYF. The J gene is TRBJ2-7, the V gene TRBV6-2 or TRBV6-3; no definite D call. Deletions cut 6 bases from V and 4 bases from J, with 22 bases between. The CDR3 covers 16 residues. The germline gives CDR1 MNHEY, CDR2 SVGEGT.